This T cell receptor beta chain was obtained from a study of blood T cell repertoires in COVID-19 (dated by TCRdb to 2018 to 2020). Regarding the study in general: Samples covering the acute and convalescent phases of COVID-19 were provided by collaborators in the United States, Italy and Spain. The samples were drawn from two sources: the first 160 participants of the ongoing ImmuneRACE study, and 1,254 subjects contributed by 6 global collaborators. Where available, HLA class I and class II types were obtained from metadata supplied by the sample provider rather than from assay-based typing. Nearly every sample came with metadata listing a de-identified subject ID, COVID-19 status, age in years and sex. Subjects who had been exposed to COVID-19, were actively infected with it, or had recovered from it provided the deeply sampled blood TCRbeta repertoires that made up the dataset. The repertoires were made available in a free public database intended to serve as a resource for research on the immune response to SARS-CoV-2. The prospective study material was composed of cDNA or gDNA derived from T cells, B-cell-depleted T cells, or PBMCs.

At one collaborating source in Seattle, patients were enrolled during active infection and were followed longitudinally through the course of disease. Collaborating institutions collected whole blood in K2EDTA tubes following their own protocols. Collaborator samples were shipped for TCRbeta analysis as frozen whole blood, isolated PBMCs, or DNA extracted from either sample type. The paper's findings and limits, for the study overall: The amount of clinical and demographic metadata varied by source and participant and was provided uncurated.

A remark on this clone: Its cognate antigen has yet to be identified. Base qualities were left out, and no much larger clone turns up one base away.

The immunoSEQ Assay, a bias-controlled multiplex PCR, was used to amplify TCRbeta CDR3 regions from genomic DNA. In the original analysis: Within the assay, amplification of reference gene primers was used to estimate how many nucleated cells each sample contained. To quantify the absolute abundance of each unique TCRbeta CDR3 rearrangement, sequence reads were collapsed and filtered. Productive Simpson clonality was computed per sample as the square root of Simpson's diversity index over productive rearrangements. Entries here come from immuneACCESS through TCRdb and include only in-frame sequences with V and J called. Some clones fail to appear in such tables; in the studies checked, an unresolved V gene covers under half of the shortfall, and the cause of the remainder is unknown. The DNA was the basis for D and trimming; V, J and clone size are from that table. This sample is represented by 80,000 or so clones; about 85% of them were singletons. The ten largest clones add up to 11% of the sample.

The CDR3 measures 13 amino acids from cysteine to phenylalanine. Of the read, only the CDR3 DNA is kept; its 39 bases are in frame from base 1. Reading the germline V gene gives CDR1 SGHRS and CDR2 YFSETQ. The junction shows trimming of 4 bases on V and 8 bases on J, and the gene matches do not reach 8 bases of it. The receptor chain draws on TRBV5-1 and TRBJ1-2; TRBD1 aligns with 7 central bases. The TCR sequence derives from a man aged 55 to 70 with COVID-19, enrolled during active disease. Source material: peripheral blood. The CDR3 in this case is CASSGDGTVGYTF. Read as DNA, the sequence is TGCGCCAGCAGCGGGGACGGGACAGTAGGCTACACCTTC.